This T cell receptor (beta chain) was recovered during a study of T cells in Graves' hyperthyroidism and ophthalmopathy. Trimming cost V 7 bases and J 5 bases, with 9 bases left between them. CDR3 length: 11 residues. In germline, CDR1 is SGHRS, CDR2 YFSETQ. TCR beta CDR3 regions were amplified from RNA transcripts. Using the HTBI primer set, a first-round RT-PCR was run on the TCR CDR3. A single record per CDR3 protein comes from TCRdb applying MiXCR to the multiplex PCR reads. The sample lists nearly 600,000 distinct CDR3 sequences; about 14% were seen once. The sample consisted of blood. The rearrangement joins TRBV5-1 to TRBJ2-5; weak D call: TRBD2 (5 bases). This clonotype originated in a woman aged 30 to 39 with Graves' hyperthyroidism that later progressed to Graves' ophthalmopathy. CDR3: CASLGGETQYF. CDR3 nucleotides: TGCGCCAGCCTCGGCGGGGAGACCCAGTACTTC.